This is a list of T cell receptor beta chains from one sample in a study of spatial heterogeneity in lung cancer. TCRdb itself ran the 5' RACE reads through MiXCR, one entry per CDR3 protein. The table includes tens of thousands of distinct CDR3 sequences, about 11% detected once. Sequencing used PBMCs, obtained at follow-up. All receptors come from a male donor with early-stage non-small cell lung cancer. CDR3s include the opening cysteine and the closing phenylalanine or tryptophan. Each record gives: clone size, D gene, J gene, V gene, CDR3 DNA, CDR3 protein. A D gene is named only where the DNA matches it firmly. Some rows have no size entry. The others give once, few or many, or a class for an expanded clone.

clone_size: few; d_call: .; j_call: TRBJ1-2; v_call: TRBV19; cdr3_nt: TGTGCCAGTAGTATTCAGCCAGCTAACTATGGCTACACCTTC; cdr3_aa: CASSIQPANYGYTF
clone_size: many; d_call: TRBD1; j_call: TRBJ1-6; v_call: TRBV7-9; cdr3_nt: TGTGCCAGCAGCTTAAGGGGGCAGGGGTCCGGCAACTCACCCCTCCACTTT; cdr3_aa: CASSLRGQGSGNSPLHF
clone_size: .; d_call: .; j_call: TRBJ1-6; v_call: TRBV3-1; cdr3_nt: TGTGCCAGCAGCCAAGACAGACTCTACTCACCCCTCCACTTT; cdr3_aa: CASSQDRLYSPLHF
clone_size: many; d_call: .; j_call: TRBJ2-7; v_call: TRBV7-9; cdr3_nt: TGTGCCAGCAGCCCGGTGTCGGGGTCGAAATACGAGCAGTACTTC; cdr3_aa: CASSPVSGSKYEQYF
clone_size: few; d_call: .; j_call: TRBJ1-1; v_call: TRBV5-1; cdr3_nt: TGCGCCAGCAGCTTCGGAAGAGGAGCTTTCTTT; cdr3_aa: CASSFGRGAFF
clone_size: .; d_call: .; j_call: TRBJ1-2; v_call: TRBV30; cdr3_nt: TGTGCCTGGACGGACAGCTATGGCTACACCTTC; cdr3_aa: CAWTDSYGYTF
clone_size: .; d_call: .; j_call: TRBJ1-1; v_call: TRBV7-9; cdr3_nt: TGTGCCAGCAGTTGGGAGGAGCGGACTGAAGCTTTCTTT; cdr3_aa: CASSWEERTEAFF
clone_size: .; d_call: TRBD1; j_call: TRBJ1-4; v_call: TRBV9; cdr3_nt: TGTGCCAGCAGCAAAGAGACAGGGGGCGTGGGAAAACTGTTTTTT; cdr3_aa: CASSKETGGVGKLFF
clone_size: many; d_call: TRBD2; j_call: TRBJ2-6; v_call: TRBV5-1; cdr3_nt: TGCGCCAGCAGCCGGGACCTAGCGGGGCGCTCTGGGGCCAACGTCCTGACTTTC; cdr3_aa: CASSRDLAGRSGANVLTF
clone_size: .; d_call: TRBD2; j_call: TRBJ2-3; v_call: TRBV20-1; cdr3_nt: TGCAGTGCTCCCCGGGGGGGCCATATTGAAGATACGCAGTATTTT; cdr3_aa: CSAPRGGHIEDTQYF
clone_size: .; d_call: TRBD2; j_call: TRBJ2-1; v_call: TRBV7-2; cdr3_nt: TGTGCCAGCAGCCGCCCCCAACTACTAGCGGACAGCTCCTACAATGAGCAGTTCTTC; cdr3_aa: CASSRPQLLADSSYNEQFF
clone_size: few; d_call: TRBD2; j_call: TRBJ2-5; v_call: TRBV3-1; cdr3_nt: TGTGCCAGCACTCGAACTAGCGGGAGTGGCCAAGAGACCCAGTACTTC; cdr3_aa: CASTRTSGSGQETQYF
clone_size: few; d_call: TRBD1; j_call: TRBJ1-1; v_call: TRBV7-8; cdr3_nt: TGTGCCAGCAGCCCTGGGGACAGGCGGAGGACTGAAGCTTTCTTT; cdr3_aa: CASSPGDRRRTEAFF
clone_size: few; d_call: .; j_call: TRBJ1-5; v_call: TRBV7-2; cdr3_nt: TGTGCCAGCAGCCCGACGCCCAGCAATCAGCCCCAGCATTTT; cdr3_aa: CASSPTPSNQPQHF
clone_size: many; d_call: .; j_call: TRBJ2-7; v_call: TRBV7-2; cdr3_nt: TGTGCCAGCAGCCCCCGGAGGGAGCGGACCTACGAGCAGTACTTC; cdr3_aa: CASSPRRERTYEQYF
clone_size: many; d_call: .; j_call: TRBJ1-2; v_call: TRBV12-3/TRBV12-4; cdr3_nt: TGTGCCAGCAGTCCCGACACGGGGGCGGTGCATGGCTACACCTTC; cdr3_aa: CASSPDTGAVHGYTF
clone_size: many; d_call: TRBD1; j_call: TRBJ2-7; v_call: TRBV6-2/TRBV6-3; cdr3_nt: TGTGCCAGCCGAATGACCGGACAGGGACCCTACGAGCAGTACTTC; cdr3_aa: CASRMTGQGPYEQYF
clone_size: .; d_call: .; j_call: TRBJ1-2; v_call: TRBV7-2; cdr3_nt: TGTGCCAGCAGCTCAGGGCGTCGGGACTATGGCTACACCTTC; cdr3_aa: CASSSGRRDYGYTF
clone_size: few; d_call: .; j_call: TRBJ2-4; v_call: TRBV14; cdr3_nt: TGTGCCAGCAGCCAAGATGGCAGGCAATATGGAATGGCCAAAAACATTCAGTACTTC; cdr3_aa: CASSQDGRQYGMAKNIQYF